A single sample is the source of the 9 T cell receptor beta chains below, sequenced in a study of blood T cell repertoires in COVID-19. The table came from immunoSEQ multiplex PCR; TCRdb's copy has only in-frame clones and leaves some out. The sample includes 250,000 to 300,000 clones, approximately 82% of them seen just once. Source material: PBMCs or T cells enriched from blood (not recorded which). These receptors were collected from a man aged 35 to 55 who had been exposed to COVID-19.

As to this clone: Different DNA sequences within this sample yield the same CDR3. This chain links TRBV15 with TRBJ1-1; D unclear. Trimming stripped 6 bases from V and 5 bases from J, with 16 bases between. Germline values: CDR1 LNHNV, CDR2 YYDKDF (reference sequence). The CDR3 totals 14 residues. The CDR3 DNA follows: TGTGCCACCAGACCGCGCACCACGGTAACTGAAGCTTTCTTT. This codes for CATRPRTTVTEAFF.

This chain joins TRBV4-1 and TRBJ1-2; 7 nucleotides line up with TRBD1. The CDR3 covers 15 residues. Trimming at V came to 2 bases and at J to 4 bases, leaving 7 bases not matched to a gene. Per the germline V gene, CDR1 is MGHRA and CDR2 is YSYEKL. The DNA of the CDR3 is TGCGCCAGCAGCCAAAAGGGACAGACCAGCTATGGCTACACCTTC. Translated, it gives CASSQKGQTSYGYTF.

The chain couples TRBV19 to TRBJ1-1, with D possibly TRBD1 on 6 matching bases. Trimming removed 8 bases at V and 4 bases at J, with 11 bases between. Per the germline V gene, CDR1 is LNHDA and CDR2 is SQIVND (reference sequence). CDR3 length: 12 residues. The CDR3 nucleotides are TGTGCCAGTTCGGTAGGGGGCACTGAAGCTTTCTTT. Translating gives CASSVGGTEAFF.

In DNA form, the CDR3 reads TGTGCCAGCAGTTGGAGGGGACTAGCGAGCACAGATACGCAGTATTTT. This sequence encodes CASSWRGLASTDTQYF. V is TRBV6-5 and J is TRBJ2-3; 10 bases align to TRBD2. This CDR3 has 16 residues. The germline gives CDR1 MNHEY, CDR2 SVGAGI. V was pared by 4 bases and J by 0 bases, with 4 bases of the junction left unmatched.

This clone was found once. Other DNA sequences in the sample encode the same CDR3. The genes are TRBV5-1 and TRBJ2-7; D is undetermined. The germline gives CDR1 SGHRS, CDR2 YFSETQ. The CDR3 loop spans 13 amino acids. V lost 0 bases, J lost 4 bases, and 8 bases lay in between. The CDR3 here is CASSLETAYEQYF. The CDR3 DNA reads TGCGCCAGCAGCTTGGAAACTGCTTACGAGCAGTACTTC.

The V call is TRBV14, the J call TRBJ1-1; no reliable D call. CDR3 length: 14 amino acids. CDR1 is SGHDN and CDR2 is FVKESK in the germline V gene. The V and J ends lost 0 bases and 5 bases respectively, with 10 bases between them. The CDR3 region has the DNA TGTGCCAGCAGCCAAGAACCAGGCTGGACTGAAGCTTTCTTT. Encoded protein: CASSQEPGWTEAFF.

This clone was counted between two and nine times. The chain links TRBV30 to TRBJ2-5; 8 bases agree with TRBD1. This CDR3 has 13 residues. V lost 5 bases to trimming and J lost 5 bases; unmatched junction nucleotides: 7. CDR1 is GTSNPN, CDR2 SVGIG, per germline (reference sequence). DNA of the CDR3: TGTGCCTGGGAACAGGGGGGCGCGGAGACCCAGTACTTC. This translates into CAWEQGGAETQYF.

The chain has TRBV5-4 and TRBJ2-3, with 7 bases matching TRBD2. Germline loops: CDR1 SGHNT, CDR2 YYREEE (reference sequence). CDR3 length: 14 amino acids. After removal of 1 base from V and 6 bases from J, the junction contained 5 bases not matched to a gene. This chain's CDR3 is CASSLSGESDTQYF. CDR3 in DNA: TGTGCCAGCAGCTTGAGCGGGGAATCGGATACGCAGTATTTT.

The V and J genes are TRBV6-5 and TRBJ1-1, with D possibly TRBD1 on 5 matching bases. CDR3 length: 14 amino acids. The germline gives CDR1 MNHEY, CDR2 SVGAGI. Trimming pared 4 bases from V and 5 bases from J, leaving 14 bases between. The CDR3 here is CASSSAGGLTEAFF. Written as DNA, the CDR3 is TGTGCCAGCAGTTCGGCCGGGGGGTTGACTGAAGCTTTCTTT.